These 3 T cell receptor beta chains were all obtained from the same sample, sequenced in a study of blood T cell repertoires in COVID-19. Clones were read by immunoSEQ multiplex PCR, and TCRdb kept only the in-frame ones, dropping some. The repertoire has some 490,000 clones, around nine tenths of them found once; the top ten carry under 9.5%. The sequenced material came from PBMCs or T cells enriched from blood (not recorded which). Receptors were obtained from a woman aged 55-69 years who had recovered from COVID-19.

V and J are TRBV2 and TRBJ1-5; D is unclear. Germline CDR1 reads SNHLY; CDR2 reads FYNNEI. This CDR3 contains 15 residues. The V end lost 6 bases, the J end lost 4 bases, and 16 bases lay between the germline ends. In DNA, the CDR3 is TGTGCCAGCAGCGTGTCTGGACTGCCTAATCAGCCCCAGCATTTT. It specifies CASSVSGLPNQPQHF.

V usage is TRBV6-2 or TRBV6-3 and J usage is TRBJ2-2; 8 positions match TRBD1. V dropped 5 bases and J dropped 2; count of bases not matched to a gene: 16. Germline CDR1 MNHEY, CDR2 SVGEGT. The CDR3 has 19 amino acids. CDR3 nucleotides: TGTGCCAGCAGTGCGCGACAGGGGCGACGACTTCGAAACACCGGGGAGCTGTTTTTT. Its protein is CASSARQGRRLRNTGELFF.

The rearrangement joins TRBV3-1 (or the pseudogene TRBV3-2) to TRBJ1-1; D is possibly TRBD1 (5 bases). The CDR3 extends over 15 amino acids. Germline loops: CDR1 LGHDT, CDR2 YNNKEL (reference sequence). Trimming removed 1 base from V and 1 base from J, with 10 bases in between. The CDR3 region has the DNA TGTGCCAGCAGCCAAGCAAGTACAGGGAACACTGAAGCTTTCTTT. It is translated as CASSQASTGNTEAFF.